One and the same sample provided the 6 T cell receptor beta chains below, sequenced in a study of shared clonotypes between healthy human individuals. Repertoires were generated with immunoSEQ multiplex PCR, while TCRdb's copy carries only in-frame clones and drops some. The table includes approximately 2.5 million clones, more than 85% detected once. Sequencing input: naive CD4+ T cells from PBMCs. As to subset: CD45RA+ positively selected. These receptors were taken from a man between 18 and 29 years old in good health. Some clones in this sample may be carry-over from other donors' samples.

The gene calls are TRBV5-1 and TRBJ2-1, with 8 bases lining up with TRBD1. V was pared by 2 bases and J by 5 bases, with 3 bases of the junction left unmatched. In germline, CDR1 is SGHRS, CDR2 YFSETQ. This CDR3 contains 14 residues. This CDR3 reads CASSFRGPHNEQFF. In DNA form, the CDR3 reads TGCGCCAGCAGCTTCAGGGGGCCCCACAATGAGCAGTTCTTC.

Concerning this clone itself: Different DNA sequences within this sample yield the same CDR3. V usage is TRBV2 and J usage is TRBJ1-5, with D unresolved. Trimming removed 7 bases from V and 2 bases from J, with 6 bases in between. This CDR3 is built from 12 residues. CDR1 is SNHLY, CDR2 FYNNEI, per germline. The CDR3 bases are TGTGCCAGCAAGGTTGGCAATCAGCCCCAGCATTTT. Encoded protein: CASKVGNQPQHF.

V and J are TRBV7-2 and TRBJ2-1; TRBD2 agrees at 14 bases. V dropped 3 bases and J dropped 12; count of bases not matched to a gene: 7. This CDR3 contains 15 residues. Per germline, CDR1 SGHTA and CDR2 FQGNSA. DNA of the CDR3: TGTGCCAGCAGCTTTAGGACTAGCGGGAGGCTTATGCAGTTCTTC. As protein: CASSFRTSGRLMQFF.

The chain employs TRBV7-2 and TRBJ2-4, with D unclear. Germline-derived CDR1 and CDR2 are SGHTA and FQGNSA. V dropped 6 bases and J dropped 1 base, with 10 bases sitting between them. CDR3 length equals 14 residues. The CDR3 reads CASSTSIAKNIQYF. The CDR3 nucleotides are TGTGCCAGCAGTACCAGTATTGCCAAAAACATTCAGTACTTC.

The rearrangement uses TRBV5-4 and TRBJ2-2; D may be TRBD2 (5 bases). CDR3 length equals 15 residues. Trimming stripped 0 bases from V and 5 bases from J, with 11 bases between. Germline V gives CDR1 SGHNT, CDR2 YYREEE (reference sequence). The CDR3 spells CASSLVASGTGELFF. The CDR3 bases are TGTGCCAGCAGCTTGGTAGCGTCAGGTACCGGGGAGCTGTTTTTT.

The genes are TRBV9 and TRBJ1-1, with a possible D match to TRBD1 (6 bases). From germline, CDR1 is SGDLS and CDR2 YYNGEE. The CDR3 runs 14 residues. V shed 1 base and J shed 4 bases, with 11 bases lying between them. Here the CDR3 DNA reads TGTGCCAGCAGCGTAATGGGGGCCGGCACTGAAGCTTTCTTT. Translated: CASSVMGAGTEAFF.